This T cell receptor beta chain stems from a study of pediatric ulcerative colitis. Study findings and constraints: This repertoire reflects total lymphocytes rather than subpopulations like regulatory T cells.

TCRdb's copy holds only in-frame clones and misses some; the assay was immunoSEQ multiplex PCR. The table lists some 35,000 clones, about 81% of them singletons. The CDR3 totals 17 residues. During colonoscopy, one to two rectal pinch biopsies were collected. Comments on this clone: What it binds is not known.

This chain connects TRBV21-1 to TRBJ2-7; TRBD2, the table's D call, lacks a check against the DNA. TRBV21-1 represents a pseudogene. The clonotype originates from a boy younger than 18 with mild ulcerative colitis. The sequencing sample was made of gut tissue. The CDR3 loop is CASSKVWVCGGPYEQYF. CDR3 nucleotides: TGTGCCAGCAGCAAAGTTTGGGTTTGCGGGGGACCCTACGAGCAGTACTTC.